This TCR beta chain was obtained from a study of shared clonotypes between healthy human individuals. CD45RO-negative cells were positively selected for CCR7, leaving out terminally differentiated effector memory CD45RA+ cells. With 6 bases clipped from V and 7 bases from J, the junction kept 9 bases outside the gene matches. The CDR3 is made up of 14 amino acids. Germline CDR1 is MNHNS and CDR2 is SASEGT. Profiling relied on immunoSEQ multiplex PCR, and the TCRdb table lists in-frame clones only, not all of them. The table lists some 2 million clones, approximately 94% of them singletons. The chain couples TRBV6-1 to TRBJ2-1; 7 bases line up with TRBD1. The TCR was taken from a man aged 18 to 30 in good health. The sequenced sample consisted of naive CD8+ T cells sorted from blood. CDR3 bases: TGTGCCAGCAGCTCCGGGACAGTACTTAATGAGCAGTTCTTC. Translated: CASSSGTVLNEQFF.